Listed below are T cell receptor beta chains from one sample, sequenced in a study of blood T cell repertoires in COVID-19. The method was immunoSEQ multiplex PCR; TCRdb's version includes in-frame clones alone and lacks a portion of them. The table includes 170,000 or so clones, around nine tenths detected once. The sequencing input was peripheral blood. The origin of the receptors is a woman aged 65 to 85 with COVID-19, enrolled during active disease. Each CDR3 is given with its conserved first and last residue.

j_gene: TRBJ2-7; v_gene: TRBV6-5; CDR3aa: CASSYASGRNYEQYF
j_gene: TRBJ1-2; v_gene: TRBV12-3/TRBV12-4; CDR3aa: CASSQPTNYGYTF
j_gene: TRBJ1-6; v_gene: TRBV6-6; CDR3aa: CASSHRLGTGKTTGNSPLHF
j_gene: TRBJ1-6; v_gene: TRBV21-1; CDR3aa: CASSKGGPGGTTYNSPLHF
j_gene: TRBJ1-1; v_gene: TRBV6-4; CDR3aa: CASSVERNTEAFF
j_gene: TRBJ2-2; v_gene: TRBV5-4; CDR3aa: CASSLGLAGGLNTGELFF
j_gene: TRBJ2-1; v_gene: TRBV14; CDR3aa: CASSQTAVQFF
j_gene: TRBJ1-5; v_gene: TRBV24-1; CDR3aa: CATSAGYSNQPQHF
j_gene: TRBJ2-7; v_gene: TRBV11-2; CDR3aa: CASSTDRAVYEQYF
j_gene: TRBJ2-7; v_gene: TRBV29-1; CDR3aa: CSVGRGVYEQYF
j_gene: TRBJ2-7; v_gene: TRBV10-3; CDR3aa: CATSPSGTLSYEQYF
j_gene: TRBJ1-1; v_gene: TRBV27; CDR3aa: CASSLPFNSEAFF
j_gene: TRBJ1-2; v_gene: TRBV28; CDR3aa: CASSSSVGGYGYTF
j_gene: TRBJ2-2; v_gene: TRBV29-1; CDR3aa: CSAPRGSGELFF
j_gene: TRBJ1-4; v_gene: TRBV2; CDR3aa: CASSPVPGEKLFF
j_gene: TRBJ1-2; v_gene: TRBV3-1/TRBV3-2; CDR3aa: CASSKDRDGYTF
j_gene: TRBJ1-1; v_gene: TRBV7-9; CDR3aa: CASSLIGKTGTEAFF
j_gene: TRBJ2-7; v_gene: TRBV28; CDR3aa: CASSLFRTAYEQYF
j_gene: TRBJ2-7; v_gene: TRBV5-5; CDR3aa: CASSPAYEQYF
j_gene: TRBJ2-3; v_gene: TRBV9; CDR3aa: CASSVGGLAGGQDTQYF
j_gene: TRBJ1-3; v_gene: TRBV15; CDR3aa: CATSRAGSGNTIYF
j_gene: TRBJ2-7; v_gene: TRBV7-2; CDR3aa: CASSRRTTYEQYF
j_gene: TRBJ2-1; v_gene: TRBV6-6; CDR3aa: CASSYSSGGPYNEQFF
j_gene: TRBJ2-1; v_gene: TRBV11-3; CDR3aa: CASSSGLGGRIPYEQFF
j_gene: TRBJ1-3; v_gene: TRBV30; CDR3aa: CAWSVQTGRTGNTIYF
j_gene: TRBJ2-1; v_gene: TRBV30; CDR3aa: CAWNSGTLAEQFF
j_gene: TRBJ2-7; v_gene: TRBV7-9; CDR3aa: CASRSLYEQYF
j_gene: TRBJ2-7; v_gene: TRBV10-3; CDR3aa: CASKDRPDPFEQYF
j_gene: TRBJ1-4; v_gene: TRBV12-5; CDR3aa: CASGPSIGANEKLFF
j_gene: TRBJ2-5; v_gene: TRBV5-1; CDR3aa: CASSLRQEETQYF
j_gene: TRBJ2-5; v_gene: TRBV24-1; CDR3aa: CATSDRTVGETQYF
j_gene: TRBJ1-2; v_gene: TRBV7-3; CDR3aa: CASSLGQGEGYTF
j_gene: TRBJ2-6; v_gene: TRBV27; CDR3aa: CASRPGYSGANVLTF
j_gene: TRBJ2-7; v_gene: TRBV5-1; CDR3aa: CASSLDGTAYEQYF
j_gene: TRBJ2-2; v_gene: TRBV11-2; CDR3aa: CASSFITGGFNTGELFF
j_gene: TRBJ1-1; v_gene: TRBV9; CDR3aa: CASSVVWGENTEAFF
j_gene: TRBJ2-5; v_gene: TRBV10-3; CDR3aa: CAISERGAGPMETQYF
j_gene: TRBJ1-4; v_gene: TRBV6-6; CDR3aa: CASSYTANEKLFF
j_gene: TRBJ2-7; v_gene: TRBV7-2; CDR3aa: CASSLRPQGEQYF
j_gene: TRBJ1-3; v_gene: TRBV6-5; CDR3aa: CASSQGDTIYF
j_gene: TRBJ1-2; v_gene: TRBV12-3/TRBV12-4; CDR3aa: CASSVGYGYTF
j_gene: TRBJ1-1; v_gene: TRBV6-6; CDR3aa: CASRDSLNTEAFF
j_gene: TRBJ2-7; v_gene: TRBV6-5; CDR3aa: CASSPLTDSYEQYF
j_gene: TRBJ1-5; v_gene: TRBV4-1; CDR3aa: CASSMGADLGQPQHF
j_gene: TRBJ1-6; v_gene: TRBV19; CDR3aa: CASSTGRTASSYNSPLHF
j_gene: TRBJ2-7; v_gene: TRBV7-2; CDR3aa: CASSRGDSHYEQYF
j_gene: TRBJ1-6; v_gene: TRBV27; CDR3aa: CASSLQGEYSPLHF
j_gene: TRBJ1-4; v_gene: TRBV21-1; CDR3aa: CASSNQVLSEKLFF
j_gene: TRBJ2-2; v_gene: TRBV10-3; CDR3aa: CAISESSVSNTGELFF
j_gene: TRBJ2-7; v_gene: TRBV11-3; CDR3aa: CASSLAGTQIGEQYF
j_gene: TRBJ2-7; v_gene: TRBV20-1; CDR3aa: CSASISGSYEQYF
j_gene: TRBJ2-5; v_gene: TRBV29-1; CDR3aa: CSVGRLAGGETQYF
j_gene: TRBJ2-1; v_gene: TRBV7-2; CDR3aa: CASSLEGGPINEQFF
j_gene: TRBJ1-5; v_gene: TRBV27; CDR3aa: CASRQPGLQLRNQPQHF